The clone carrying this T cell receptor (beta chain) has ten or more counts. The read gets to within 3 residues of the CDR3 end, and the germline J gene fills in the rest. Equal genomic DNA amounts from CVID and control samples were sequenced. The data were produced by immunoSEQ multiplex PCR, yet TCRdb's version contains in-frame clones alone and is incomplete. In total the sample includes about 60,000 clones, none of them seen once. Donors gave roughly 5 to 8.5 ml heparinized peripheral whole blood. The entry originates in a study of T cell clonality in common variable immunodeficiency. With 4 bases clipped from V and 9 bases from J, the junction kept 9 bases outside the gene matches. The CDR3 has 16 amino acids. CDR1 is MNHEY and CDR2 is SMNVEV in the germline V gene (reference sequence).

Material: peripheral blood mononuclear cells. This clonotype was sampled from a person aged 18 to 70 in good health. This chain uses TRBV27 with TRBJ2-1, with TRBD2 matching 13 bases. The CDR3 here is CASSSGTSGTQVEQFF. The sequenced part of the CDR3 DNA is TGTGCCAGCAGTTCAGGGACTAGCGGGACTCAAGTTGAG.